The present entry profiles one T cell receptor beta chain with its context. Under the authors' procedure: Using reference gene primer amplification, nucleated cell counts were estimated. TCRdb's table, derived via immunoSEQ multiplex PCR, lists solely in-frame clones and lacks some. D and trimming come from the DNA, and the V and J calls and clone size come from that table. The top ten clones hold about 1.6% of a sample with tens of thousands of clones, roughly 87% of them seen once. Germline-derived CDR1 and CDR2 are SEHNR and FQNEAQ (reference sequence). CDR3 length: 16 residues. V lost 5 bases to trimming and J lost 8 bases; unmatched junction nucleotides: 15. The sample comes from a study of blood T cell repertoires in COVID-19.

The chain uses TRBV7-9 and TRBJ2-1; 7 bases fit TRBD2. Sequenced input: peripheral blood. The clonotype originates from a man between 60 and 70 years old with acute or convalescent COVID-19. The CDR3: CASSRGLSLEDYEQFF. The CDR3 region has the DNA TGTGCCAGCAGCCGGGGACTATCGTTAGAAGACTATGAGCAGTTCTTC.